This T cell receptor beta chain was sequenced for a study of identifying expanded T cells in peripheral blood. The repertoire was sequenced with immunoSEQ multiplex PCR; TCRdb's copy has only in-frame clones and lacks some. The sample has 100,000 to 150,000 clones; roughly 80% are singletons. Germline V CDR1 and CDR2: MGHRA, YSYEKL. The CDR3 is 14 residues long. Trimming cost V 2 bases and J 4 bases, with 12 bases left between them. V gene TRBV4-1 combines with J gene TRBJ2-7, with D tentatively TRBD2 (5 bases). The sequence was obtained from a person aged 18-70 years in good health. Sample: blood. CDR3 sequence (DNA): TGCGCCAGCAGCCAACCCAATAGCGCGTACGAGCAGTACTTC. This codes for CASSQPNSAYEQYF.